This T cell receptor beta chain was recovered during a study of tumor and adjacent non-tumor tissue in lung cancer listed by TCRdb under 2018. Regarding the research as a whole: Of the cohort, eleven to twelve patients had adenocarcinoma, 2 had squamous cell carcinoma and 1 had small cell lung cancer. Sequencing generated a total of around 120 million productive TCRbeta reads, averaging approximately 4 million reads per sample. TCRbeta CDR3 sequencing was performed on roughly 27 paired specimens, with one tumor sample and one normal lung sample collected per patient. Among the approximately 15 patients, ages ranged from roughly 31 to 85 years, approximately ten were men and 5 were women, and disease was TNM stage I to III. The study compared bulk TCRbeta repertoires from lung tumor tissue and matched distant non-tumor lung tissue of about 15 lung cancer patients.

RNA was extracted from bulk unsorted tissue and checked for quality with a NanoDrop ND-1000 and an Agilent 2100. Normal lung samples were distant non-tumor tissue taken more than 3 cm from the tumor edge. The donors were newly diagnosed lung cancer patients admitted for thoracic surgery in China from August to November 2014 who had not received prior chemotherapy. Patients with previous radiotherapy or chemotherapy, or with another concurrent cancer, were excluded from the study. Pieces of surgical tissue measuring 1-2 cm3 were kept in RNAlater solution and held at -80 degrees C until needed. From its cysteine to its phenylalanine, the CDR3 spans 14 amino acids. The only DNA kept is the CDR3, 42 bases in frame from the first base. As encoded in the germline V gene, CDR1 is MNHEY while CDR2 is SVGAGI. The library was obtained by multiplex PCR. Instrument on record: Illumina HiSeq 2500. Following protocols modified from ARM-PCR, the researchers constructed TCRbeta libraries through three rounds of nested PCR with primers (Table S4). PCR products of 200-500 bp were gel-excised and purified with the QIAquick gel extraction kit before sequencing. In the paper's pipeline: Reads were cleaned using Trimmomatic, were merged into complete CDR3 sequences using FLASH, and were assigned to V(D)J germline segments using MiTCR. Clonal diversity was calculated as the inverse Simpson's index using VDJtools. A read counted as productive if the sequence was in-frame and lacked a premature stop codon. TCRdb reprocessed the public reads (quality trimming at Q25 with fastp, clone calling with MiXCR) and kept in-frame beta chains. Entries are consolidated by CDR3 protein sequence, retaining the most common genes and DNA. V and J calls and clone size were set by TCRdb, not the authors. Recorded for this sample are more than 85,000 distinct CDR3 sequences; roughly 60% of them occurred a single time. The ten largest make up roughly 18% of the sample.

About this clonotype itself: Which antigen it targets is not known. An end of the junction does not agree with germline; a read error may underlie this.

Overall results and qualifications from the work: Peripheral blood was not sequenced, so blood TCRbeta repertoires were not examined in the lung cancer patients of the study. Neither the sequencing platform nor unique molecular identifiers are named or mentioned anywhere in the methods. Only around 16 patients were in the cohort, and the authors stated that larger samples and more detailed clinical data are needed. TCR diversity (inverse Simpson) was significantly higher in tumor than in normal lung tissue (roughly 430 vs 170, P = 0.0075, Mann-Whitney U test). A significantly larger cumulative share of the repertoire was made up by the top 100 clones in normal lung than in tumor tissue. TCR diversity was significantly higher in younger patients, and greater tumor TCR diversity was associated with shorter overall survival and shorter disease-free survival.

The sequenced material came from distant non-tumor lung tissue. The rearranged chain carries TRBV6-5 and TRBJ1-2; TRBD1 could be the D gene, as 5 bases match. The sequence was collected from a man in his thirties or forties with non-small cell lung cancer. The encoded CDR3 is CASSRVTAIYGYPF. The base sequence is TGTGCCAGCAGTCGGGTGACAGCTATCTATGGCTACCCCTTC.